Below, 26 T cell receptor beta chains from the same sample are listed, as sequenced in a study of blood T cell repertoires in COVID-19. TCRdb's table, derived via immunoSEQ multiplex PCR, lists solely in-frame clones and lacks some. The table includes around 50,000 clones, about 89% detected once. Sequenced sample: peripheral blood. The receptors originated from a human donor in a cohort sampled during active COVID-19.

The CDR3 nucleotides read TGTGCCAGTAGTCAACAGGGGGCAGGGACCGGGGAGCTGTTTTTT. As protein: CASSQQGAGTGELFF. This chain connects TRBV19 to TRBJ2-2; 9 bases are a match to TRBD1. V lost 5 bases and J lost 5; bases outside the gene matches: 6. The CDR3 is 15 residues long. Germline V gene lookup returns CDR1 LNHDA and CDR2 SQIVND (reference sequence).

The chain has TRBV19 and TRBJ2-5; D is unclear. CDR1 and CDR2 from the germline V gene are LNHDA and SQIVND (reference sequence). The CDR3 extends over 14 amino acids. Deletions cut 3 bases from V and 2 bases from J, with 10 bases between. The CDR3 sequence is CASSIPRRQETQYF. The CDR3 DNA sequence: TGTGCCAGTAGTATTCCGCGGCGACAAGAGACCCAGTACTTC.

This clone appeared once. The rearrangement uses TRBV4-3 and TRBJ1-5; D call uncertain. The length of the CDR3 is 15 residues. Trimming shortened V by 4 bases and J by 0 bases, and 10 bases separated the two germline ends. Germline CDR1 LGHNA, CDR2 YSLEER. CDR3 DNA sequence: TGCGCCAGCAGCCTACAGACGGATAGCAATCAGCCCCAGCATTTT. Translating gives CASSLQTDSNQPQHF.

The V and J genes are TRBV6-5 and TRBJ2-7; tentative D call: TRBD2 (5 bases). Germline CDR1 is MNHEY and CDR2 is SVGAGI. This CDR3 is built from 13 residues. V lost 9 bases to trimming and J lost 2 bases, with 14 bases between them. CDR3 in DNA: TGTGCCAGTGGGAGCAGCTATCCCTACGAGCAGTACTTC. Translated: CASGSSYPYEQYF.

The chain uses TRBV3-1 (or the pseudogene TRBV3-2) and TRBJ2-5; 8 bases align to TRBD1. J was trimmed by 4 bases and V by 4 bases; bases with no gene match: 8. Germline lookup yields CDR1 LGHDT and CDR2 YNNKEL (reference sequence). This CDR3 has 15 amino acids. Here the CDR3 reads CASSPQVTGAETQYF. In DNA, the CDR3 is TGTGCCAGCAGCCCCCAGGTGACAGGGGCAGAGACCCAGTACTTC.

This chain joins TRBV5-6 and TRBJ1-1; 8 bases are shared with TRBD1. V dropped 3 bases and J dropped 1; count of bases not matched to a gene: 5. Germline CDR1 and CDR2: SGHDT and YYEEEE. The CDR3 extends over 15 amino acids. For the CDR3, the DNA is TGTGCCAGCAGCTACCCGGACAGGGAGAACACTGAAGCTTTCTTT. Protein: CASSYPDRENTEAFF.

This clone was detected a few times. V and J are TRBV19 and TRBJ2-7; 7 bases are shared with TRBD1. The CDR3 is made up of 12 amino acids. Germline CDR1 LNHDA, CDR2 SQIVND (reference sequence). J was trimmed by 4 bases and V by 7 bases; bases with no gene match: 4. The CDR3 here is CASTGTEYEQYF. CDR3 nucleotides: TGTGCCAGTACTGGGACAGAATACGAGCAGTACTTC.

V is TRBV5-4 and J is TRBJ2-5; 7 nucleotides agree with TRBD1. Germline trimming cut 4 bases from V and 5 bases from J; bases unmatched to any gene: 5. This CDR3 is built from 13 residues. Per the germline V gene, CDR1 is SGHNT and CDR2 is YYREEE (reference sequence). The CDR3 DNA sequence: TGTGCCAGCAGCCCCGACAGGGTTGAGACCCAGTACTTC. This codes for CASSPDRVETQYF.

The chain employs TRBV5-1 and TRBJ2-1; 10 nucleotides line up with TRBD2. Per germline, CDR1 SGHRS and CDR2 YFSETQ. With 0 bases clipped from V and 6 bases from J, the junction kept 9 bases outside the gene matches. The length of the CDR3 is 17 residues. The CDR3 is CASSLVVAGGRGNEQFF. The CDR3 DNA reads TGCGCCAGCAGCTTGGTGGTAGCGGGAGGCCGCGGCAATGAGCAGTTCTTC.

This clone was counted a single time. The genes are TRBV18 and TRBJ2-7; D gene ambiguous. V lost 2 bases and J lost 7, with 9 bases in between. This CDR3 has 12 amino acids. Germline V gene data show CDR1 as KGHSH and CDR2 as LQKENI. CDR3 nucleotide sequence: TGTGCCAGCTCACCAATCCGCCAGGAGCAGTACTTC. It specifies CASSPIRQEQYF.

This clone was observed a single time. This chain joins TRBV19 and TRBJ2-1; 7 bases are shared with TRBD1. Germline trimming cut 2 bases from V and 7 bases from J; bases unmatched to any gene: 8. Looked up from germline, CDR1 is LNHDA and CDR2 is SQIVND (reference sequence). The CDR3 is 15 residues long. The CDR3 sequence: CASSIIPTGWNEQFF. For the CDR3, the DNA is TGTGCCAGTAGTATAATCCCGACAGGGTGGAATGAGCAGTTCTTC.

The CDR3 coding sequence is TGTGCCAGCAAAGACAGGTCTCATAGCAATCAGCCCCAGCATTTT. Translation gives CASKDRSHSNQPQHF. The chain has TRBV19 and TRBJ1-5, with D possibly being TRBD1 (6 bases). Germline CDR1 LNHDA, CDR2 SQIVND (reference sequence). The ends were cut back, 9 bases at V and 0 bases at J, with 15 bases in the middle. The CDR3 runs to 15 residues. The full variable domain, rest sourced from reference TRBV19 and TRBJ1-5, is DGGITQSPKYLFRKEGQNVTLSCEQNLNHDAMYWYRQDPGQGLRLIYYSQIVNDFQKGDIAEGYSVSREKKESFPLTVTSAQKNPTAFYLCASKDRSHSNQPQHFGDGTRLSIL.

This chain uses TRBV5-5 with TRBJ2-3; 10 bases fit TRBD1. CDR3 length equals 16 residues. The germline CDR1 and CDR2 sequences are SGHKS and YYEKEE (reference sequence). With 6 bases clipped from V and 7 bases from J, the junction kept 14 bases outside the gene matches. The CDR3 sequence: CASTDPGQGSSYTQYF. The CDR3 DNA reads as TGTGCCAGCACCGACCCGGGACAGGGGTCTTCCTATACGCAGTATTTT. Looking up the rest from reference TRBV5-5 and TRBJ2-3 gives the full variable domain: DAGVTQSPTHLIKTRGQQVTLRCSPISGHKSVSWYQQVLGQGPQFIFQYYEKEERGRGNFPDRFSARQFPNYSSELNVNALLLGDSALYLCASTDPGQGSSYTQYFGPGTRLTVL.

V usage is TRBV21-1 and J usage is TRBJ1-1. TRBV21-1 is a pseudogene segment. The CDR3 has 17 residues. Written as DNA, the CDR3 is TGTGCCAGCAGCAAGCGGGGGGGGCTCCGACTTGACGCTGAAGCTTTCTTT. Protein product: CASSKRGGLRLDAEAFF.

The chain recombines TRBV7-2 with TRBJ1-1; no definite D call. The CDR3 contains 13 residues. CDR1 and CDR2 (germline): SGHTA, FQGNSA. The germline V and J ends were trimmed by 6 bases and 3 bases, with 11 bases remaining between them. The CDR3 reads CASRFTVDTEAFF. The DNA for the CDR3 is TGTGCCAGCAGATTTACGGTGGACACTGAAGCTTTCTTT. Looking up the rest from reference TRBV7-2 and TRBJ1-1 gives the full variable domain: GAGVSQSPSNKVTEKGKDVELRCDPISGHTALYWYRQSLGQGLEFLIYFQGNSAPDKSGLPSDRFSAERTGGSVSTLTIQRTQQEDSAVYLCASRFTVDTEAFFGQGTRLTVV.

V gene TRBV6-5 combines with J gene TRBJ2-5, with a weak D call TRBD1 (8 bases). V lost 7 bases and J 2 bases, leaving 14 bases between the germline ends. This CDR3 has 14 amino acids. Germline V gene lookup returns CDR1 MNHEY and CDR2 SVGAGI. The CDR3 bases are TGTGCCAGCAACCCACAGGGGGGGCAAGAGACCCAGTACTTC. Its protein is CASNPQGGQETQYF.

Of note for this clone: Because it lacks the conserved phenylalanine or tryptophan at the end, this CDR3 is likely a read error. The DNA is omitted, as the CDR3 cannot be located on it reliably, and the CDR3 follows TCRdb's listing. The rearrangement links TRBV6-2 or TRBV6-3 to TRBJ2-3; no DNA check was done on the table's D call, TRBD1. The CDR3 spans 10 residues, counting both ends. Germline V CDR1 and CDR2: MNHEY, SVGEGT. CDR3 protein: CASSSKGDFL.

The genes are TRBV9 and TRBJ1-2; TRBD1 aligns across 11 bases. Germline loops: CDR1 SGDLS, CDR2 YYNGEE. This CDR3 comprises 17 residues. The ends lost 4 bases at V and 8 bases at J; junction bases unmatched: 16. CDR3 amino acids: CASSHKIGQGAFGGYTF. The CDR3 nucleotides are TGTGCCAGCAGCCATAAGATAGGACAGGGGGCCTTTGGAGGCTACACCTTC.

The V and J genes are TRBV11-2 and TRBJ2-3; 10 nucleotides match TRBD2. V dropped 5 bases and J dropped 3; count of bases not matched to a gene: 8. Germline CDR1 SGHAT, CDR2 FQNNGV. CDR3 size: 16 residues. This chain's CDR3 is CASSQGVLAGTDTQYF. The CDR3 DNA follows: TGTGCCAGCAGCCAGGGGGTACTAGCGGGGACAGATACGCAGTATTTT.

The chain combines TRBV7-2 with TRBJ1-1; D possibly corresponds to TRBD1 (6 bases). CDR1 is SGHTA, CDR2 FQGNSA, per germline. The CDR3 contains 14 residues. Between the trimmed V and J ends, which lost 3 bases and 6 bases, there was a span of 14 bases. The chain's CDR3 is CASSFTTGIPEAFF. DNA for the CDR3: TGTGCCAGCAGCTTTACTACAGGGATCCCTGAAGCTTTCTTT.

V gene TRBV7-8 combines with J gene TRBJ1-5; D is unresolved. Germline-derived CDR1 and CDR2 are SGHVS and FQNEAQ. Trimming pared 1 base from V and 10 bases from J, leaving 11 bases between. This CDR3 has 13 amino acids. Here the CDR3 reads CASSLGQRYPQHF. The CDR3, as DNA: TGTGCCAGCAGCTTAGGGCAACGTTATCCCCAGCATTTT.

This clone appeared a single time. The chain links TRBV28 to TRBJ1-1; the match to TRBD1 covers 11 bases. V gave up 3 bases and J gave up 4 bases; unmatched junction bases: 16. Germline V gives CDR1 MDHEN, CDR2 SYDVKM. This CDR3 comprises 19 residues. The CDR3 nucleotides read TGTGCCAGCAGTTTGTCGGGACAGGGGGATTTTTTTTCGGGCACTGAAGCTTTCTTT. It specifies CASSLSGQGDFFSGTEAFF.

The chain joins TRBV6-2 or TRBV6-3 to TRBJ2-7; 9 positions agree with TRBD2. Germline-derived CDR1 and CDR2 are MNHEY and SVGEGT. The CDR3 runs to 14 residues. V trimming: 4 bases; J trimming: 7 bases; junction bases outside the gene matches: 8. The CDR3 region is CASSLREGRGEQYF. The CDR3 DNA follows: TGTGCCAGCAGTTTGCGGGAGGGCCGAGGGGAGCAGTACTTC.

The chain combines TRBV5-8 with TRBJ1-2; tentatively, D is TRBD1 (6 bases). V lost 2 bases to trimming and J lost 4 bases, with 12 bases between them. Germline V gene sequence: CDR1 SGHTS, CDR2 YDEGEE. This CDR3 region has 14 residues. CDR3 sequence: CASSFFQGFYGYTF. CDR3 DNA sequence: TGTGCCAGCAGCTTTTTCCAGGGGTTCTATGGCTACACCTTC.

The V call is TRBV11-3, the J call TRBJ2-7, with TRBD2 identical over 8 bases. Germline V gives CDR1 SGHNT, CDR2 YENEEA. The trim removed 1 base at V and 2 bases at J, leaving 1 base unmatched. This CDR3 contains 14 residues. The CDR3 coding sequence is TGTGCCAGCAGCTTAGCGGGAGGGACCTACGAGCAGTACTTC. This codes for CASSLAGGTYEQYF.

This rearrangement joins TRBV15 to TRBJ2-1; the match to TRBD2 covers 13 bases. After removal of 4 bases from V and 7 bases from J, the junction contained 10 bases not matched to a gene. Germline V gene sequence: CDR1 LNHNV, CDR2 YYDKDF (reference sequence). The CDR3 is made up of 17 amino acids. CDR3 in amino acids: CATSTLRTSGSGNEQFF. The CDR3, as DNA: TGTGCCACCAGCACTTTAAGGACTAGCGGGAGTGGTAATGAGCAGTTCTTC.